The 11 T cell receptor beta chains listed next were all sequenced from one sample in a study of early T cells in non-severe SARS-CoV-2 infection. One entry per CDR3 protein, called by TCRdb with MiXCR from the 5' RACE reads. The sample holds tens of thousands of distinct CDR3 sequences, approximately 12% seen once. The sequencing sample was made of whole blood. Source of these receptors: an adult who was a healthcare worker with PCR-confirmed SARS-CoV-2 infection or an uninfected control (not recorded which).

This clonotype has just a few counts. The V gene is TRBV2, the J gene TRBJ1-5, with a possible D match to TRBD1 (5 bases). V was clipped by 8 bases and J by 2 bases, with 19 bases between them. CDR1 is SNHLY, CDR2 FYNNEI, per germline. This CDR3 has 16 residues. CDR3 sequence: CASRDLGRGGNQPQHF. CDR3 nucleotide sequence: TGTGCCAGCCGGGACCTGGGGAGGGGCGGCAATCAGCCCCAGCATTTT.

The CDR3 DNA is TGCGCCAGCAGCTTGGAATGGAATGGGCATGGCTACACCTTC. Its translation is CASSLEWNGHGYTF. The chain uses TRBV5-1 and TRBJ1-2; D gene unclear. The CDR3 length is 14 residues. V lost 0 bases and J lost 6, with 12 bases in between. Germline lookup yields CDR1 SGHRS and CDR2 YFSETQ.

There are a few counts of this clonotype. The chain employs TRBV2 and TRBJ2-3; 9 positions match TRBD2. The germline CDR1 and CDR2 sequences are SNHLY and FYNNEI. This CDR3 contains 16 residues. V shed 1 base, J shed 3 bases, and the junction held 5 bases outside the gene matches. CDR3 nucleotides: TGTGCCAGCAGTGAAGGAAGCGGGGGGTATACAGATACGCAGTATTTT. Translated: CASSEGSGGYTDTQYF.

The chain joins TRBV11-2 to TRBJ2-1; 8 bases map to TRBD1. The trim removed 5 bases at V and 10 bases at J, leaving 10 bases unmatched. Germline loops: CDR1 SGHAT, CDR2 FQNNGV. CDR3 length: 14 amino acids. The CDR3 region is CASSPQGALGEQFF. The CDR3 DNA reads TGTGCCAGCAGCCCTCAGGGGGCCCTCGGGGAGCAGTTCTTC.

Concerning this clonotype itself: This may come from a read error, since a much larger clone is one base off. The gene calls are TRBV7-2 and TRBJ2-5; D not certain. The germline CDR1 and CDR2 sequences are SGHTA and FQGNSA. There are 13 residues in the CDR3. CDR3 protein: CVSSRRTQETQYF. The CDR3 nucleotides read TGTGTCAGCAGCCGACGGACCCAAGAGACCCAGTACTTC.

This clonotype has only a few counts. The rearrangement uses TRBV29-1 and TRBJ1-1; 7 bases map to TRBD1. CDR1 and CDR2 (germline): SQVTM, ANQGSEA. The CDR3 has 12 amino acids. The ends lost 7 bases at V and 1 base at J; junction bases unmatched: 3. DNA for the CDR3: TGCAGCGGGGGACAGTCGAACACTGAAGCTTTCTTT. It specifies CSGGQSNTEAFF. The entire variable domain, with the rest obtained from reference TRBV29-1 and TRBJ1-1, is as follows: SAVISQKPSRDICQRGTSLTIQCQVDSQVTMMFWYRQQPGQSLTLIATANQGSEATYESGFVIDKFPISRPNLTFSTLTVSNMSPEDSSIYLCSGGQSNTEAFFGQGTRLTVV.

This clonotype was picked up a small number of times. The chain carries TRBV6-1 and TRBJ2-2; D unclear. V was clipped by 3 bases and J by 7 bases, with 12 bases between them. There are 14 residues in the CDR3. Germline V lookup: CDR1 MNHNS, CDR2 SASEGT. The CDR3 region is CASSDPTASGELFF. The CDR3 bases are TGTGCCAGCAGTGACCCGACTGCAAGCGGGGAGCTGTTTTTT.

The chain combines TRBV29-1 with TRBJ1-3; D is possibly TRBD1 (5 bases). The germline V gene encodes CDR1 SQVTM and CDR2 ANQGSEA. V lost 4 bases to trimming and J lost 1 base, with 5 bases between them. The CDR3 extends over 12 amino acids. In DNA, the CDR3 is TGCAGCGTTGGGGGGTCTGGAAACACCATATATTTT. This gives the protein CSVGGSGNTIYF.

The chain uses TRBV4-2 and TRBJ1-1; D call uncertain. Trimming cost V 0 bases and J 0 bases, with 11 bases left between them. CDR1 LGHNA and CDR2 YNFKEQ come from the germline V gene. The CDR3 runs 16 residues. Here the CDR3 reads CASSQDRTAMNTEAFF. The CDR3 nucleotides are TGTGCCAGCAGCCAAGACCGAACGGCCATGAACACTGAAGCTTTCTTT.

The chain carries TRBV27 and TRBJ2-6; D gene ambiguous. Germline CDR1 reads MNHEY; CDR2 reads SMNVEV (reference sequence). This CDR3 contains 17 residues. Trimming shortened V by 6 bases and J by 0 bases, and 15 bases separated the two germline ends. The CDR3 loop reads CASSLVQPASGANVLTF. For the CDR3, the DNA is TGTGCCAGCAGCCTGGTCCAGCCCGCCTCTGGGGCCAACGTCCTGACTTTC.

The chain recombines TRBV7-9 with TRBJ2-1; TRBD2 matches 7 bases. V shed 5 bases and J 0 bases; nucleotides not matched to a gene: 7. The germline V gene has CDR1 SEHNR and CDR2 FQNEAQ (reference sequence). The CDR3 sequence is 16 residues long. The CDR3 bases are TGTGCCAGCAGCGCTACGCGGGGGAGCTCCTACAATGAGCAGTTCTTC. Residues: CASSATRGSSYNEQFF.